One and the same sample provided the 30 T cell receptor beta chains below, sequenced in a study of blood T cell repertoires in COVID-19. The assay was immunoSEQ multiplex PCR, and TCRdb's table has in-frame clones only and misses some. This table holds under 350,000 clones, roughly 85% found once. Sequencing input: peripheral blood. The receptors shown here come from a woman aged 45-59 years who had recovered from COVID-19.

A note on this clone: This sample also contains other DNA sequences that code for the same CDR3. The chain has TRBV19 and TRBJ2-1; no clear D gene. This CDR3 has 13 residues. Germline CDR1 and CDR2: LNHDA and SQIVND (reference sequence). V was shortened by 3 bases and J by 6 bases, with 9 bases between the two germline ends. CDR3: CASSIVSGNEQFF. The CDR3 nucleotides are TGTGCCAGTAGTATCGTCTCGGGCAATGAGCAGTTCTTC.

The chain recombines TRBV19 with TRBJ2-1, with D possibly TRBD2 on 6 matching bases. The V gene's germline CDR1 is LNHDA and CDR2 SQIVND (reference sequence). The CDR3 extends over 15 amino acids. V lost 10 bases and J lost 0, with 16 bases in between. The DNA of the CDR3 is TGTGCCACCTCGAGAGGGAGGAGCTCCTACAATGAGCAGTTCTTC. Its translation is CATSRGRSSYNEQFF.

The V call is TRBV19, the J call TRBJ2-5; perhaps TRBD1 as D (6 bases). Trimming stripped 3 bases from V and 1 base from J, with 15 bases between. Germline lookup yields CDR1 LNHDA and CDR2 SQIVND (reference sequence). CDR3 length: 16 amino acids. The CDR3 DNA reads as TGTGCCAGTAGTATTGGGGGACAACCAGCCCAAGAGACCCAGTACTTC. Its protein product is CASSIGGQPAQETQYF. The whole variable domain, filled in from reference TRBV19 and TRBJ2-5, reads DGGITQSPKYLFRKEGQNVTLSCEQNLNHDAMYWYRQDPGQGLRLIYYSQIVNDFQKGDIAEGYSVSREKKESFPLTVTSAQKNPTAFYLCASSIGGQPAQETQYFGPGTRLLVL.

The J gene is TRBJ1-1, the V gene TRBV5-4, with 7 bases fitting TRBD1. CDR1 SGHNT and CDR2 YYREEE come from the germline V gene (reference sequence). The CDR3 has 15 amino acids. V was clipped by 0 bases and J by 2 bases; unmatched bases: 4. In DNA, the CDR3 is TGTGCCAGCAGCTTGGGGACAGGATTTAACACTGAAGCTTTCTTT. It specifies CASSLGTGFNTEAFF.

CDR3 DNA: TGCGCCAGCAGCTCCGGGACAGGGAATTCACCCCTCCACTTT. Translated: CASSSGTGNSPLHF. V usage is TRBV5-1 and J usage is TRBJ1-6; 9 bases agree with TRBD1. Per the germline V gene, CDR1 is SGHRS and CDR2 is YFSETQ. The CDR3 is 14 residues long. Losses at the gene ends were 3 bases for V and 7 bases for J; bases not matched to a gene: 2.

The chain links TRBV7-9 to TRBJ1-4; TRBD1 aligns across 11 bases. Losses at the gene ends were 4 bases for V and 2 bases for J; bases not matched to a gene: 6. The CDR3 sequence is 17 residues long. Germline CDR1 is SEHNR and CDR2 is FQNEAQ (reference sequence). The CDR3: CASSWGDRGTTNEKLFF. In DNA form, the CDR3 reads TGTGCCAGCAGCTGGGGGGACAGGGGGACTACTAATGAAAAACTGTTTTTT.

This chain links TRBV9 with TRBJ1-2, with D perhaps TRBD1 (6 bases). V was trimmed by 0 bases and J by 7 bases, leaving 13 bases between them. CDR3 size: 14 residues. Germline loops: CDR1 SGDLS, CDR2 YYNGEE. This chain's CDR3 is CASSVEEGVFGYTF. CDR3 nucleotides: TGTGCCAGCAGCGTAGAAGAGGGGGTGTTTGGCTACACCTTC.

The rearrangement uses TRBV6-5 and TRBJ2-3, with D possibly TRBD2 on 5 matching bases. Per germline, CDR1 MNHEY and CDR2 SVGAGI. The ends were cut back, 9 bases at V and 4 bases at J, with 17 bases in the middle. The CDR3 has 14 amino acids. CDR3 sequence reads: CASWIASSSDTQYF. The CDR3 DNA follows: TGTGCCAGTTGGATCGCTAGCTCCTCAGATACGCAGTATTTT.

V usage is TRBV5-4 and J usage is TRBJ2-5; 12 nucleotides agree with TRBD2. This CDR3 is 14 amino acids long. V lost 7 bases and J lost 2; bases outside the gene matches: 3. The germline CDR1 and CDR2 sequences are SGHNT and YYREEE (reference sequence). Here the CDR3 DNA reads TGTGCCAGCGGAACTAGCGGGGGGCAAGAGACCCAGTACTTC. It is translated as CASGTSGGQETQYF.

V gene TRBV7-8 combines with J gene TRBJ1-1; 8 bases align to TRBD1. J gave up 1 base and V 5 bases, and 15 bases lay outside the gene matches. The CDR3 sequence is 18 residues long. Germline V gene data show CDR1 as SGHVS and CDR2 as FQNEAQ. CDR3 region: CASSASHHRGASNTEAFF. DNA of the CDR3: TGTGCCAGCAGCGCGAGCCACCACAGGGGGGCATCGAACACTGAAGCTTTCTTT. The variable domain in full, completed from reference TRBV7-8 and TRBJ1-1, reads GAGVSQSPRYKVAKRGQDVALRCDPISGHVSLFWYQQALGQGPEFLTYFQNEAQLDKSGLPSDRFFAERPEGSVSTLKIQRTQQEDSAVYLCASSASHHRGASNTEAFFGQGTRLTVV.

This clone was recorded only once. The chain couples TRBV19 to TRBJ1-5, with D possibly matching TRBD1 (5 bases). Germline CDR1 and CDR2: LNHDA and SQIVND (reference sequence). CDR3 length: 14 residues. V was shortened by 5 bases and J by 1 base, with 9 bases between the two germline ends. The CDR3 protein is CASSGGGSNQPQHF. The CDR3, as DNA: TGTGCCAGTAGTGGGGGGGGGAGCAATCAGCCCCAGCATTTT.

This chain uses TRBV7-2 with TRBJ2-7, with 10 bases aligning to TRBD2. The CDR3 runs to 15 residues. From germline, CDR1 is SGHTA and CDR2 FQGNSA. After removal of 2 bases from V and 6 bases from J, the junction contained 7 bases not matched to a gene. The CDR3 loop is CASSLSSGRGVEQYF. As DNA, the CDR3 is TGTGCCAGCAGCTTATCCAGCGGGAGGGGGGTCGAGCAGTACTTC.

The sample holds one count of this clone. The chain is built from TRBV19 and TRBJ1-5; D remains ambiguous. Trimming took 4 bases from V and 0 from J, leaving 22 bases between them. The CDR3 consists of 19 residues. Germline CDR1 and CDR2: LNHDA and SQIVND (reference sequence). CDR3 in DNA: TGTGCCAGTAGTACAGAGGTAGGCGGCGAGAGCTATAGCAATCAGCCCCAGCATTTT. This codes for CASSTEVGGESYSNQPQHF.

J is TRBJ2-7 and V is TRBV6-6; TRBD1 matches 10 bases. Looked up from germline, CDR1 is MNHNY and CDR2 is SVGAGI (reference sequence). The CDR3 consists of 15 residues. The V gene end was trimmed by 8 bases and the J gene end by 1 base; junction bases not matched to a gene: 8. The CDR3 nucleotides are TGTGCCAGCTTAGAAGGACAGGGGGTTTCCTACGAGCAGTACTTC. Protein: CASLEGQGVSYEQYF.

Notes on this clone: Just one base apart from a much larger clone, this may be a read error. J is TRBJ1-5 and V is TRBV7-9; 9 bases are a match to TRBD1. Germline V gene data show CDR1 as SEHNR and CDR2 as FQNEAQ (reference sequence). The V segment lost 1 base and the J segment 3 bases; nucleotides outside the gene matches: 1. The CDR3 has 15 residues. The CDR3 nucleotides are TGTGCCAGCAGCTTAGGGACAGGGGTCAATCAGCCCCAGCATTTT. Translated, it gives CASSLGTGVNQPQHF. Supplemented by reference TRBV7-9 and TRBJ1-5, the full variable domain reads DTGVSQNPRHKITKRGQNVTFRCDPISEHNRLYWYRQTLGQGPEFLTYFQNEAQLEKSRLLSDRFSAERPKGSFSTLEIQRTEQGDSAMYLCASSLGTGVNQPQHFGDGTRLSIL.

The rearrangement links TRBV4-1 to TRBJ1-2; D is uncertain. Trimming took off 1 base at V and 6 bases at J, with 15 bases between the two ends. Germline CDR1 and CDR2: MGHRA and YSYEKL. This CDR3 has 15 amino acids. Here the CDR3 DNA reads TGCGCCAGCAGCCAAGGGGTCGTGGGGAGAGATGGCTACACCTTC. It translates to CASSQGVVGRDGYTF.

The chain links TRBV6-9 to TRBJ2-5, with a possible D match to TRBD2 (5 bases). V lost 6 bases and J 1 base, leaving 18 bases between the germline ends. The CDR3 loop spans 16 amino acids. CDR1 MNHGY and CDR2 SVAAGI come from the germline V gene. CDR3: CASSLFSPSGQETQYF. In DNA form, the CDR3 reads TGTGCCAGCAGCCTATTCTCCCCCAGCGGCCAAGAGACCCAGTACTTC.

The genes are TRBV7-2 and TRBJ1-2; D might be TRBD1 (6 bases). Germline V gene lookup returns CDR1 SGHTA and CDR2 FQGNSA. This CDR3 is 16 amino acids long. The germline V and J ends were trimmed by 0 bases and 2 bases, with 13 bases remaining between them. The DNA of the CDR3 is TGTGCCAGCAGCTTAGCCTCGGGACAAATCAACTATGGCTACACCTTC. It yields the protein CASSLASGQINYGYTF.

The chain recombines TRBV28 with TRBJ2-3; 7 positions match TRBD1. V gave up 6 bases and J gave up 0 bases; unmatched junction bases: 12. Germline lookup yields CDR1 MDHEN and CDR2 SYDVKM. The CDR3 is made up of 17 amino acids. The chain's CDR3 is CASSYPGTASSTDTQYF. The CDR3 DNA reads TGTGCCAGCAGCTATCCCGGGACAGCGTCTAGCACAGATACGCAGTATTTT.

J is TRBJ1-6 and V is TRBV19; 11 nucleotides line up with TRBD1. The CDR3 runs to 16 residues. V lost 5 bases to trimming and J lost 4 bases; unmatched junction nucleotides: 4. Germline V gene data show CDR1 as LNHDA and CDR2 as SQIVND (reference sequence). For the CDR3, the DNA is TGTGCCAGTAGTGCCGGGACAGGGGGATATAATTCACCCCTCCACTTT. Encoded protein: CASSAGTGGYNSPLHF. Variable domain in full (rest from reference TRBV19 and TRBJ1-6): DGGITQSPKYLFRKEGQNVTLSCEQNLNHDAMYWYRQDPGQGLRLIYYSQIVNDFQKGDIAEGYSVSREKKESFPLTVTSAQKNPTAFYLCASSAGTGGYNSPLHFGNGTRLTVT.

CDR3 sequence: CASSFRTSGSEEQFF. The CDR3 bases are TGTGCCAGCAGCTTTCGGACTAGCGGGAGTGAGGAGCAGTTCTTC. J is TRBJ2-1 and V is TRBV7-2; 13 bases line up with TRBD2. This CDR3 is built from 15 residues. Losses at the gene ends were 3 bases for V and 10 bases for J; bases not matched to a gene: 6. Germline V gene data show CDR1 as SGHTA and CDR2 as FQGNSA.

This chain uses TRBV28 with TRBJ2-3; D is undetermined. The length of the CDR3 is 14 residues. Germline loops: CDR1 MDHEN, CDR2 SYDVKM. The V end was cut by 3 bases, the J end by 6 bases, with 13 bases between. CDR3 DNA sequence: TGTGCCAGCAGTTTTCAAGTTTCGAGTGATACGCAGTATTTT. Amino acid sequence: CASSFQVSSDTQYF.

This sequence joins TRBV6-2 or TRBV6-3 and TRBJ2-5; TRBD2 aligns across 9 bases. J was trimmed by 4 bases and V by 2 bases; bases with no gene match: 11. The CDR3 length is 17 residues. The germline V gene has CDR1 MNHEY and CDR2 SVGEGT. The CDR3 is CASSYPAQAGGRETQYF. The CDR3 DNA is TGTGCCAGCAGTTACCCGGCCCAGGCGGGGGGGCGAGAGACCCAGTACTTC.

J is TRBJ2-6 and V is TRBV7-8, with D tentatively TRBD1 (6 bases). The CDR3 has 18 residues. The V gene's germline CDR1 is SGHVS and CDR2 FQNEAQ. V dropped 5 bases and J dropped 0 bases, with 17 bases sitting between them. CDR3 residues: CASSPRTVTRSGANVLTF. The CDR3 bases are TGTGCCAGCAGCCCCAGGACAGTTACCCGCTCTGGGGCCAACGTCCTGACTTTC.

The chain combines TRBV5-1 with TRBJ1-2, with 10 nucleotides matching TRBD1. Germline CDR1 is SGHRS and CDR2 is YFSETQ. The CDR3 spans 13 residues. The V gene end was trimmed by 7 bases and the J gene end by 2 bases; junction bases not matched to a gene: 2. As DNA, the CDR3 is TGCGCCAGCGGGACAGGGGTAAACTATGGCTACACCTTC. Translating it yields CASGTGVNYGYTF.

The chain's CDR3 is CASSPGGSRRTDTQYF. For the CDR3, the DNA is TGTGCCAGCAGCCCGGGGGGCAGTCGGCGCACAGATACGCAGTATTTT. The chain carries TRBV7-2 and TRBJ2-3; possible D gene TRBD2, 7 bases. Trimming cost V 5 bases and J 1 base, with 16 bases left between them. Germline V gene data show CDR1 as SGHTA and CDR2 as FQGNSA. The CDR3 has 16 amino acids.

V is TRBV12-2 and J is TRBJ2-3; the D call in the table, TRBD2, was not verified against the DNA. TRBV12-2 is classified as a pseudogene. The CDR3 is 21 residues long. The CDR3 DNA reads TGTGCAAGTCGCTTAGATTCTCGGGCGGGGGGGCCTCGTCCTAGCACAGATACGCAGTATTTT. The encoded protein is CASRLDSRAGGPRPSTDTQYF.

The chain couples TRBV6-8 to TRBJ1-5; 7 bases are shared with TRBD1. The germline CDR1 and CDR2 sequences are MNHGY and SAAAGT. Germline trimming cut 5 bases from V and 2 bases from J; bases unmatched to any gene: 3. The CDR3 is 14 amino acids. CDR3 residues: CASSHRGGNQPQHF. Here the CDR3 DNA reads TGTGCCAGCAGTCACAGGGGAGGCAATCAGCCCCAGCATTTT.

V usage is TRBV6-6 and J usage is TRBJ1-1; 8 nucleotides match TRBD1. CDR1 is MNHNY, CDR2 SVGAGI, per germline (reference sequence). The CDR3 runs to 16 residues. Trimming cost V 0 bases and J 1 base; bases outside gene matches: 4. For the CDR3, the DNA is TGTGCCAGCAGTTACTCGACAGGGGCTACGAACACTGAAGCTTTCTTT. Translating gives CASSYSTGATNTEAFF.

The CDR3 DNA follows: TGTGCCATCAGTGAGTCCGAGAGCTCCTACAATGAGCAGTTCTTC. This translates into CAISESESSYNEQFF. The genes are TRBV10-3 and TRBJ2-1; the D is unclear. Deletions cut 0 bases from V and 0 bases from J, with 6 bases between. This CDR3 has 15 residues. Germline V gene lookup returns CDR1 ENHRY and CDR2 SYGVKD.